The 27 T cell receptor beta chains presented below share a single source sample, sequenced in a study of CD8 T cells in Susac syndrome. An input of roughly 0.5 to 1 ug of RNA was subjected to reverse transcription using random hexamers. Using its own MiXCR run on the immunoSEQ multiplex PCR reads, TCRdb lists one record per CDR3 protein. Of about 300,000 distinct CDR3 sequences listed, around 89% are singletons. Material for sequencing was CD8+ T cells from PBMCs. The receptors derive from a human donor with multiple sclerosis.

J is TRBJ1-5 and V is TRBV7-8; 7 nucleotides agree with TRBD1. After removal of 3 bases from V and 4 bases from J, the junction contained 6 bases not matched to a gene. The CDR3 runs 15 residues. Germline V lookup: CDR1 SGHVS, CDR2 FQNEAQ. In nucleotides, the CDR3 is TGTGCCAGCAGCTTGACAGACAGGGCAAATCAGCCCCAGCATTTT. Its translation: CASSLTDRANQPQHF.

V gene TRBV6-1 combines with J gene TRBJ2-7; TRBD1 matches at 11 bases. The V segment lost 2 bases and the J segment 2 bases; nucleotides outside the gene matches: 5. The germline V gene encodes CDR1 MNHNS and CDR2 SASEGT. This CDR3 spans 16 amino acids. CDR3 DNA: TGTGCCAGCAGTGAACTAGGACAGGGGGCAACCTACGAGCAGTACTTC. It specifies CASSELGQGATYEQYF.

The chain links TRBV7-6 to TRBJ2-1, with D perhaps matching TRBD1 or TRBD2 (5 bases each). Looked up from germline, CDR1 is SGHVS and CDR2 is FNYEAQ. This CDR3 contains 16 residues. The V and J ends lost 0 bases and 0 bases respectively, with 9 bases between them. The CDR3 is CASSLAGESSYNEQFF. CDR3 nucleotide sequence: TGTGCCAGCAGCTTAGCGGGGGAAAGCTCCTACAATGAGCAGTTCTTC.

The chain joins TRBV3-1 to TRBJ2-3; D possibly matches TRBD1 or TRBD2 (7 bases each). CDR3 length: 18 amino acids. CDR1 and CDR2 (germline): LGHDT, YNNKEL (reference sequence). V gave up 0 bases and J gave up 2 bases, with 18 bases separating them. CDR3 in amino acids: CASSQDSSQGGPTDTQYF. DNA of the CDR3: TGTGCCAGCAGCCAAGATTCATCCCAGGGGGGGCCCACAGATACGCAGTATTTT.

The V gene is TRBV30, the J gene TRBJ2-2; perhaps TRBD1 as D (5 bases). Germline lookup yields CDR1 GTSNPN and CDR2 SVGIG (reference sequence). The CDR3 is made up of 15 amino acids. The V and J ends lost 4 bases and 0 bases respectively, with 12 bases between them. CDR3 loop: CAWNTRDTNTGELFF. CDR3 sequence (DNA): TGTGCCTGGAATACCAGGGATACGAACACCGGGGAGCTGTTTTTT.

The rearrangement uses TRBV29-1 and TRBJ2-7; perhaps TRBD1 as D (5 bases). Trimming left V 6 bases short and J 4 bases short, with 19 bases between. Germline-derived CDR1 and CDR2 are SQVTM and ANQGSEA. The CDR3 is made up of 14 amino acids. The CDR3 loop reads CSVGPKDRRYEQYF. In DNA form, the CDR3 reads TGCAGCGTCGGACCTAAAGACAGAAGGTACGAGCAGTACTTC.

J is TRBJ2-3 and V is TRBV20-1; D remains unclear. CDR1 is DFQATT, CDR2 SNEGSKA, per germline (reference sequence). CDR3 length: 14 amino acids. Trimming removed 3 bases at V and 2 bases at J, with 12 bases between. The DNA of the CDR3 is TGCAGTGCTAGGAGACTCATTACCACAGATACGCAGTATTTT. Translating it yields CSARRLITTDTQYF.

The CDR3 here is CASRYRGLGNTEAFF. The CDR3, as DNA: TGTGCCAGCAGGTACAGGGGGCTGGGGAACACTGAAGCTTTCTTT. This rearrangement joins TRBV28 to TRBJ1-1; TRBD1 matches 9 bases. Trimming took 6 bases from V and 1 from J; bases not matched to a gene: 6. Per the germline V gene, CDR1 is MDHEN and CDR2 is SYDVKM. The CDR3 is 15 amino acids.

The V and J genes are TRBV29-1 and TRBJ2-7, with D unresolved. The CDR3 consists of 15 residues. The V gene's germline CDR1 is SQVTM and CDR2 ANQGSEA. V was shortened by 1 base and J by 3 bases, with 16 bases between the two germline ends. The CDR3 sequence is CSVEVLAGQDYEQYF. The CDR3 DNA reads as TGCAGCGTTGAAGTACTGGCCGGGCAGGACTACGAGCAGTACTTC.

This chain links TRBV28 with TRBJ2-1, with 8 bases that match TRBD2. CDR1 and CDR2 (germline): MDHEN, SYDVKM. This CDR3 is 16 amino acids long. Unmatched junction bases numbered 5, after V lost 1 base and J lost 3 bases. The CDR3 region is CASSLFSLAVYNEQFF. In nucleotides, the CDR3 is TGTGCCAGCAGTTTATTCTCACTAGCGGTCTACAATGAGCAGTTCTTC.

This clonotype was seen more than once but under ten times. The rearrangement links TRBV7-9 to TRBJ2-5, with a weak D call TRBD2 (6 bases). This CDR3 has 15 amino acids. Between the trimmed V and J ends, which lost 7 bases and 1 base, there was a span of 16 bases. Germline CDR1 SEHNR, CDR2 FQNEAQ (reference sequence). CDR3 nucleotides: TGTGCCAGCATGGAGGGCTACTCTTCCCAAGAGACCCAGTACTTC. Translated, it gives CASMEGYSSQETQYF. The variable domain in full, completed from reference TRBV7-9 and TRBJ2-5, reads DTGVSQNPRHKITKRGQNVTFRCDPISEHNRLYWYRQTLGQGPEFLTYFQNEAQLEKSRLLSDRFSAERPKGSFSTLEIQRTEQGDSAMYLCASMEGYSSQETQYFGPGTRLLVL.

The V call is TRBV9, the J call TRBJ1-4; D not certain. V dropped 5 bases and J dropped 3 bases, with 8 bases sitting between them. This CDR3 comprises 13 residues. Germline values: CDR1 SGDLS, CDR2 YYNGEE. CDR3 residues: CASRKSSNEKLFF. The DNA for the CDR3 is TGTGCCAGCAGAAAAAGCTCTAATGAAAAACTGTTTTTT.

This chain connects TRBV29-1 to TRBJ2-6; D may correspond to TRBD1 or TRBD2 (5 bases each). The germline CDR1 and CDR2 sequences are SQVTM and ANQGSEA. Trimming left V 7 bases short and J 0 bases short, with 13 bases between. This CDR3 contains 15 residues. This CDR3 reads CSAREGSSGANVLTF. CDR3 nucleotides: TGCAGCGCCCGTGAGGGGAGCTCTGGGGCCAACGTCCTGACTTTC.

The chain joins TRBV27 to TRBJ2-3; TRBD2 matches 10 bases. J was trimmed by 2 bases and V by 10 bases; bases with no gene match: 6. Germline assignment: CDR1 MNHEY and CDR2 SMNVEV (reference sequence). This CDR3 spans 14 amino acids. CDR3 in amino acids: CAISTSGPTDTQYF. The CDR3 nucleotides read TGTGCCATATCGACTAGCGGGCCCACAGATACGCAGTATTTT.

CDR3 region: CASSQGLGNTGELFF. DNA of the CDR3: TGCGCCAGCAGCCAAGGATTGGGGAACACCGGGGAGCTGTTTTTT. The gene calls are TRBV4-3 and TRBJ2-2, with D hard to call. The V and J ends lost 1 base and 1 base respectively, with 7 bases between them. The CDR3 covers 15 residues. In germline, CDR1 is LGHNA, CDR2 YSLEER.

CDR3 bases: TGTGCCAGCAGCCCCCCAAGCGGACCCGAGCAGTACTTC. Its translation is CASSPPSGPEQYF. This chain links TRBV9 with TRBJ2-7, with D tentatively TRBD2 (5 bases). V gave up 4 bases and J gave up 6 bases, with 14 bases separating them. CDR1 and CDR2 (germline): SGDLS, YYNGEE. The CDR3 is 13 residues long. Looking up the rest from reference TRBV9 and TRBJ2-7 gives the full variable domain: DSGVTQTPKHLITATGQRVTLRCSPRSGDLSVYWYQQSLDQGLQFLIQYYNGEERAKGNILERFSAQQFPDLHSELNLSSLELGDSALYFCASSPPSGPEQYFGPGTRLTVT.

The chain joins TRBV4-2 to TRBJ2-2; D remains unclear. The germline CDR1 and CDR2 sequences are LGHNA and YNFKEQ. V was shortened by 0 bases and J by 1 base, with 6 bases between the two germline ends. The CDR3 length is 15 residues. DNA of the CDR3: TGTGCCAGCAGCCAAGACTTGGGGAACACCGGGGAGCTGTTTTTT. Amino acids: CASSQDLGNTGELFF.

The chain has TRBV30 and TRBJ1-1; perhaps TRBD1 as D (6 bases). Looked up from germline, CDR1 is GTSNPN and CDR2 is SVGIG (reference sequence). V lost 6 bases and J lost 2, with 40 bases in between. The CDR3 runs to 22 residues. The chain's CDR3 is CACVVDPKRGQRRKTENTEAFF. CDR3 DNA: TGTGCCTGCGTCGTCGACCCAAAACGGGGACAACGGCGGAAAACGGAAAACACTGAAGCTTTCTTT. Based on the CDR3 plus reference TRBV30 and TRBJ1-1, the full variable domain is SQTIHQWPATLVQPVGSPLSLECTVEGTSNPNLYWYRQAAGRGLQLLFYSVGIGQISSEVPQNLSASRPQDRQFILSSKKLLLSDSGFYLCACVVDPKRGQRRKTENTEAFFGQGTRLTVV.

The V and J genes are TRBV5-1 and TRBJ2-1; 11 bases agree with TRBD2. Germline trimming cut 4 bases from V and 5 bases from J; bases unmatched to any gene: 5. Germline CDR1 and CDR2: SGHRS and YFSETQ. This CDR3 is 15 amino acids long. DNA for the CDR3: TGCGCCAGCAGCCTGCGACTAGCGGGGCACAATGAGCAGTTCTTC. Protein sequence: CASSLRLAGHNEQFF.

For the CDR3, the DNA is TGTGCCAGCAGCTTAGATCCGGTCCAGTACTTC. It yields the protein CASSLDPVQYF. V and J are TRBV11-2 and TRBJ2-5; no clear D. Germline CDR1 reads SGHAT; CDR2 reads FQNNGV. The V and J ends lost 0 bases and 10 bases respectively, with 6 bases between them. The length of the CDR3 is 11 residues.

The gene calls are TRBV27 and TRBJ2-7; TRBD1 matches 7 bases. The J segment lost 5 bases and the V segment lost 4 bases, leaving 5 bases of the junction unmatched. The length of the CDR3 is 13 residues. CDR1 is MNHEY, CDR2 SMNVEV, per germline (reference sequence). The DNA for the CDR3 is TGTGCCAGCAGTTGGCAGGGGGTTAACGAGCAGTACTTC. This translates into CASSWQGVNEQYF.

Written as DNA, the CDR3 is TGTGCCAGCAGCGACCGGAGGGACAGGGTTTCTCAGCCCCAGCATTTT. Its protein is CASSDRRDRVSQPQHF. The chain links TRBV3-1 to TRBJ1-5; 9 nucleotides agree with TRBD1. CDR1 is LGHDT, CDR2 YNNKEL, per germline (reference sequence). Trimming removed 5 bases from V and 6 bases from J; junction bases left unmatched: 11. This CDR3 is built from 16 residues.

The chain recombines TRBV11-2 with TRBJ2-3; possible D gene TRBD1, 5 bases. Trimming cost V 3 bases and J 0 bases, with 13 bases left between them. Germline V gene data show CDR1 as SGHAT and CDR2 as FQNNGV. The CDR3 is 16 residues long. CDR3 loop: CASSLGPRPSTDTQYF. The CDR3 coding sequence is TGTGCCAGCAGCTTGGGGCCCCGTCCGAGCACAGATACGCAGTATTTT. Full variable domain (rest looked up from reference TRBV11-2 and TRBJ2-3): EAGVAQSPRYKIIEKRQSVAFWCNPISGHATLYWYQQILGQGPKLLIQFQNNGVVDDSQLPKDRFSAERLKGVDSTLKIQPAKLEDSAVYLCASSLGPRPSTDTQYFGPGTRLTVL.

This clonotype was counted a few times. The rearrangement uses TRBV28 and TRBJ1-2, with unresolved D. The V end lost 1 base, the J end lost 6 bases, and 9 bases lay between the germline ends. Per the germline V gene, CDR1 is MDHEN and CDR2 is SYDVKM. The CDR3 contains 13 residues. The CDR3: CASSLSRLDGYTF. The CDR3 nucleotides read TGTGCCAGCAGTTTATCCAGGCTGGATGGCTACACCTTC.

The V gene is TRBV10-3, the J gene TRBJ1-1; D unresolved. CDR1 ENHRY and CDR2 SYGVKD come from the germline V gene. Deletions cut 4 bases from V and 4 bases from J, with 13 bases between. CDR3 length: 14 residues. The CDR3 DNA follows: TGTGCCATCAGTGGATCGGGCCTGAGCACTGAAGCTTTCTTT. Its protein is CAISGSGLSTEAFF.

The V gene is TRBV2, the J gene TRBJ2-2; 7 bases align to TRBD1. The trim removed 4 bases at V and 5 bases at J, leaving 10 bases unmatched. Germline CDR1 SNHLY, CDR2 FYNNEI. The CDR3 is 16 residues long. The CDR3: CASSGRDSVLTGELFF. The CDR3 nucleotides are TGTGCCAGCAGTGGCCGGGACAGTGTCTTGACCGGGGAGCTGTTTTTT.

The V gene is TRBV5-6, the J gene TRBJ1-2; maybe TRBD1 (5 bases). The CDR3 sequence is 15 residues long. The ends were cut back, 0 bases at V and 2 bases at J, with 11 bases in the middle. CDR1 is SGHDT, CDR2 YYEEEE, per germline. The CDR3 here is CASSLDGAPNYGYTF. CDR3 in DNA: TGTGCCAGCAGCTTGGATGGGGCACCCAACTATGGCTACACCTTC.